The rows below give T cell receptor beta chains drawn from one sample of a study of shared clonotypes between healthy human individuals. Method: immunoSEQ multiplex PCR; TCRdb's copy keeps in-frame clones and lacks some. The repertoire holds 2 million to 3 million clones, with 93% as singletons. The specimen was naive CD4+ T cells from PBMCs. These receptors were obtained from a man aged 18 to 35 in good health. Some clones in this sample may be carry-over from other donors' samples. Both conserved end residues are part of each CDR3. The D gene is left open where the match is weak. Not every row has a clone size; where given, it reads once, few, many or a size class.

>NA|NA|TRBV28|TRBJ1-1
TGTGCCAGCAGTACGGGACCTCGCCCTGAAGCTTTCTTT
CASSTGPRPEAFF
>NA|NA|TRBV19|TRBJ2-2
TGTGCCAGTAGTTCGCGACTGGCGGGGACCGGGGAGCTGTTTTTT
CASSSRLAGTGELFF
>TRBD1|NA|TRBV4-1|TRBJ2-1
TGCGCCAGCAGCTACCCGGGACAGACAAACAATGAGCAGTTCTTC
CASSYPGQTNNEQFF
>TRBD2|NA|TRBV6-5|TRBJ2-5
TGTGCCAGCAGTTACTCGATACTAGCGGGAGTAAAGACCCAGTACTTC
CASSYSILAGVKTQYF
>TRBD1|NA|TRBV27|TRBJ1-4
TGTGCCAGCAGTTCCAGGGGGGGGACTAATGAAAAACTGTTTTTT
CASSSRGGTNEKLFF
>NA|NA|TRBV30|TRBJ1-2
TGTGCCTGGAGTGCGGCAGGCTATGGCTACACCTTC
CAWSAAGYGYTF
>NA|NA|TRBV11-2|TRBJ1-3
TGTGCCAGCAGCTTAAAGGGGGATGACTCTGGAAACACCATATATTTT
CASSLKGDDSGNTIYF
>NA|NA|TRBV18|TRBJ1-2
TGTGCCAGCTCACCACCCACCGGGACCTCATTACTCTATGGCTACACCTTC
CASSPPTGTSLLYGYTF
>NA|NA|TRBV5-1|TRBJ2-3
TGCGCCAGCAGCTTGAATGGCGCTAGCGATCGTACTGGCACAGATACGCAGTATTTT
CASSLNGASDRTGTDTQYF
>NA|NA|TRBV7-2|TRBJ2-6
TGTGCCAGCAGCTTGACGGGGTTCTCAGCTGGGGCCAACGTCCTGACTTTC
CASSLTGFSAGANVLTF
>NA|NA|TRBV9|TRBJ2-2
TGTGCCAGCAGCGTAGTCCCCCAGAACACCGGGGAGCTGTTTTTT
CASSVVPQNTGELFF
>NA|NA|TRBV28|TRBJ1-1
TGTGCCAGCAGCCTCAGAAAGGGGGAAGCTTTCTTT
CASSLRKGEAFF
>NA|NA|TRBV9|TRBJ1-2
TGTGCCAGCAGCCCGGACAGAAACTATGGCTACACCTTC
CASSPDRNYGYTF
>NA|few|TRBV7-2|TRBJ2-5
TGTGCCAGCAGCTTTCAAGAGACCCAGTACTTC
CASSFQETQYF
>NA|once|TRBV20-1|TRBJ2-2
TGCAGTGCTAGTCCCACCGGGGAGCTGTTTTTT
CSASPTGELFF
>NA|NA|TRBV7-2|TRBJ2-2
TGTGCCAGCAGCTGGGACTGGAACACCGGGGAGCTGTTTTTT
CASSWDWNTGELFF
>NA|NA|TRBV15|TRBJ1-2
TGTGCCACCAGCAGAGATCGGGGCGCCGCTGGCTACACCTTC
CATSRDRGAAGYTF
>NA|NA|TRBV18|TRBJ1-2
TGTGCCAGCTCGACAGAGAACTATGGCTACACCTTC
CASSTENYGYTF
>NA|NA|TRBV28|TRBJ2-1
TGTGCCAGCAGTTTACTAGCGAGCTCCTACAATGAGCAGTTCTTC
CASSLLASSYNEQFF
>NA|once|TRBV5-1|TRBJ2-2
TGCGCCAGCAGCTTGCAGAATATGGGCGGGGAGCTGTTTTTT
CASSLQNMGGELFF
>NA|NA|TRBV5-1|TRBJ1-4
TGCGCCAGCAGCTTGGATAGGCGGGCAACTAATGAAAAACTGTTTTTT
CASSLDRRATNEKLFF
>NA|NA|TRBV7-9|TRBJ2-5
TGTGCCAGCAGCTCCCCCCTCGGCGGTGGGGCAGAGACCCAGTACTTC
CASSSPLGGGAETQYF
>TRBD1|NA|TRBV5-1|TRBJ2-3
TGCGCCAGCAGCGCCGCCGGGACAGGAGAGGAGACGCAGTATTTT
CASSAAGTGEETQYF
>NA|NA|TRBV7-8|TRBJ2-4
TGTGCCAGCAGCCCGCCCGGGACTCGACACATTCAGTACTTC
CASSPPGTRHIQYF
>NA|NA|TRBV27|TRBJ1-3
TGTGCCAGCAGTCCCACCCCCAGATCTTCTGGAAACACCATATATTTT
CASSPTPRSSGNTIYF
>NA|NA|TRBV7-8|TRBJ1-3
TGTGCCAGCAGCCCACGTGGGGGAAACACCATATATTTT
CASSPRGGNTIYF
>NA|NA|TRBV5-1|TRBJ1-1
TGCGCCAGCAGCCAACAGGGGAACACTGAAGCTTTCTTT
CASSQQGNTEAFF
>NA|NA|TRBV5-1|TRBJ1-2
TGCGCCAGCAGCTTGGGAGAAGGAAGCTATGGCTACACCTTC
CASSLGEGSYGYTF
>TRBD1|NA|TRBV27|TRBJ1-3
TGTGCCAGCAGTCACCGCACAGGGGCTGGAAACACCATATATTTT
CASSHRTGAGNTIYF
>NA|NA|TRBV7-9|TRBJ2-3
TGTGCCAGCAGCGCACTAGGGACTCTCCCCTCCCCGCAGTATTTT
CASSALGTLPSPQYF
>NA|NA|TRBV18|TRBJ1-5
TGTGCCAGCTCACCCGGTTCAGGGCAGCCCCAGCATTTT
CASSPGSGQPQHF
>NA|NA|TRBV18|TRBJ1-4
TGTGCCAGCTCCCCAATGGCCGCAACTAATGAAAAACTGTTTTTT
CASSPMAATNEKLFF
>NA|NA|TRBV7-2|TRBJ1-2
TGTGCCAGCAGCTTAGTTAACGGCAGGACTAACTATGGCTACACCTTC
CASSLVNGRTNYGYTF
>TRBD1|NA|TRBV6-1|TRBJ2-5
TGTGCCAGCAGTCCGCTGGACAGGGAGCGTGCGACCCAGTACTTC
CASSPLDRERATQYF
>NA|NA|TRBV6-5|TRBJ2-5
TGTGCCAGCAGTTACCAGGGGGGAACCCAGTACTTC
CASSYQGGTQYF
>NA|NA|TRBV7-2|TRBJ2-3
TGTGCCAGCCGCGGGGTGAGGACAGATACGCAGTATTTT
CASRGVRTDTQYF
>TRBD1|NA|TRBV5-4|TRBJ1-2
TGTGCCAGCAGCTTGGGGACAGGGATAGGAGATGGCTACACCTTC
CASSLGTGIGDGYTF
>NA|NA|TRBV11-3|TRBJ2-5
TGTGCCAGCAGCTTACGGGGGACAGAGACCCAGTACTTC
CASSLRGTETQYF
>NA|NA|TRBV7-9|TRBJ2-5
TGTGCCAGCAGCTTAACGGGGAGGCTCCAAGAGACCCAGTACTTC
CASSLTGRLQETQYF
>NA|once|TRBV10-3|TRBJ1-5
TGTGCCATCAGTGAGAGTCGCCCGGAGGGCAATCAGCCCCAGCATTTT
CAISESRPEGNQPQHF
>NA|NA|TRBV28|TRBJ1-5
TGTGCCAGCAACGCCGCGCTGGGGGCGCTTTCCCGGCCCCAGCATTTT
CASNAALGALSRPQHF
>TRBD1|NA|TRBV6-6|TRBJ2-7
TGTGCCAGCAGTTCCCGGGACAGGGGGCAAGAGCAGTACTTC
CASSSRDRGQEQYF
>NA|once|TRBV18|TRBJ2-5
TGTGCCAGCTCACCTGAGATCCAAGAGACCCAGTACTTC
CASSPEIQETQYF
>NA|NA|TRBV4-2|TRBJ1-4
TGTGCCAGCAGCCAAGATGCGCGGCAGGGATATGAAAAACTGTTTTTT
CASSQDARQGYEKLFF
>TRBD1|once|TRBV28|TRBJ2-4
TGTGCCAGCAGTTCTACCCGGGACAGGGTGATCAGGGGGGCCAAAAACATTCAGTACTTC
CASSSTRDRVIRGAKNIQYF
>TRBD2|NA|TRBV7-2|TRBJ2-2
TGTGCCAGCAGCTTAGCGCTAGCGGGATGGGTTCGGGAGCTGTTTTTT
CASSLALAGWVRELFF
>NA|NA|TRBV7-7|TRBJ2-3
TGTGCCAGCAGCCCCGGCTCTGTTGATACGCAGTATTTT
CASSPGSVDTQYF
>NA|NA|TRBV6-4|TRBJ2-1
TGTGCCAGCAGTGAGGACTCCGCTACCCAGTTCTTC
CASSEDSATQFF
>NA|NA|TRBV5-1|TRBJ2-3
TGCGCCAGCAGCGCGGGACAGTCAGATACGCAGTATTTT
CASSAGQSDTQYF
>TRBD1|NA|TRBV28|TRBJ2-1
TGTGCCAGCAGTCCCACAGGGGGCTACAACAATGAGCAGTTCTTC
CASSPTGGYNNEQFF
>TRBD1|NA|TRBV9|TRBJ1-2
TGTGCCAGCAGCGGTACCCCGACAGGGGCTGGCTACACCTTC
CASSGTPTGAGYTF
>TRBD1|NA|TRBV7-6|TRBJ2-7
TGTGCCAGCAGCTTAGCGCGTCGACAGGGACCGTCCTACGAGCAGTACTTC
CASSLARRQGPSYEQYF